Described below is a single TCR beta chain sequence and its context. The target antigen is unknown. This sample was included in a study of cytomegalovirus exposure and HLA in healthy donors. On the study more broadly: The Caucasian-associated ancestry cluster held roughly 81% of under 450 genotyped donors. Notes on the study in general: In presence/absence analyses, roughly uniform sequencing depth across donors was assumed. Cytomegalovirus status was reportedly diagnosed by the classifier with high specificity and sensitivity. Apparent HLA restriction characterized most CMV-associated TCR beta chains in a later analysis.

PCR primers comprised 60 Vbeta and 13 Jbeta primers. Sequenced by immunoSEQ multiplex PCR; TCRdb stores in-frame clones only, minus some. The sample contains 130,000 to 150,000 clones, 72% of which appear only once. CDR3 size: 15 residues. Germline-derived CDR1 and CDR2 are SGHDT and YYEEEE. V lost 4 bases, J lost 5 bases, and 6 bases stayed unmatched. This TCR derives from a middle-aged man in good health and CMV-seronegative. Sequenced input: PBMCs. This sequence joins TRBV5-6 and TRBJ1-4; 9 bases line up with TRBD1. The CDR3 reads CASSEGTGWNEKLFF. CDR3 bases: TGTGCCAGCAGCGAGGGGACAGGGTGGAATGAAAAACTGTTTTTT.